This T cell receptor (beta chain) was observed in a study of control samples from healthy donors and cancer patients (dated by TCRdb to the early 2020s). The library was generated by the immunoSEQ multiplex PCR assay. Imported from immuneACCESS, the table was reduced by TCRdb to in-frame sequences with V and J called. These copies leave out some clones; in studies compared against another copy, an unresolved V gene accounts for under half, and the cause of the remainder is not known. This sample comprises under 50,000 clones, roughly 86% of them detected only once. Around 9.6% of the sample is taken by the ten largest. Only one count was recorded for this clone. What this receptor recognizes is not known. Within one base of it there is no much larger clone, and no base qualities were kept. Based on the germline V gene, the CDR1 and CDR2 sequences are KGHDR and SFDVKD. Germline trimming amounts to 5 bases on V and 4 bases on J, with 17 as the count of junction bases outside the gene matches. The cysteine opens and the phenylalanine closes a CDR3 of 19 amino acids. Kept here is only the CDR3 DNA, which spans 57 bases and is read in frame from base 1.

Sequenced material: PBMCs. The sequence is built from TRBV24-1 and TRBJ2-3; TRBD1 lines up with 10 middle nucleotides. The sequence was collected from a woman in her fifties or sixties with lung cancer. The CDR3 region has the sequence CATSVSGGQGKKGPDTQYF. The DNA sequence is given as TGTGCCACCAGTGTGTCTGGGGGACAGGGGAAGAAGGGTCCAGATACGCAGTATTTT.